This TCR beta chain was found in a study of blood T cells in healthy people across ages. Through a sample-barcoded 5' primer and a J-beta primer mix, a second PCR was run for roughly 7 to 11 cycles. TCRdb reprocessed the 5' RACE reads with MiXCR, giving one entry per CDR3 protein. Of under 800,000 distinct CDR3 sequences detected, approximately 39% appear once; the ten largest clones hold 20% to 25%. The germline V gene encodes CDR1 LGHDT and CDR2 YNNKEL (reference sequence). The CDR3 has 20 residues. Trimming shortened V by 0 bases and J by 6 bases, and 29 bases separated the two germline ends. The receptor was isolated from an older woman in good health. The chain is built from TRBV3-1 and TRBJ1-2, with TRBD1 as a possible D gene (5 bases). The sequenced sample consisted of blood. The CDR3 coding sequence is TGTGCCAGCAGCCAAGATCGGGACGCCGTGAGAACGAAATCGACGGATGGCTACACCTTC. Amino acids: CASSQDRDAVRTKSTDGYTF.